These 26 T cell receptor beta chains were sequenced from one sample in a study of graft-versus-host responses after intestinal transplantation. The method was immunoSEQ multiplex PCR; TCRdb's version includes in-frame clones alone and lacks a portion of them. The table records 35,000 to 45,000 clones, roughly 96% of them present only once. No antigen has been identified for these receptors. The specimen comprised unstimulated CD8+ T cells sorted from spleen or lymph node cells, sampled before transplant. The receptor source for this set is a human donor who was the organ donor for an intestinal transplant.

This clone was seen a single time. The chain joins TRBV7-9 to TRBJ2-3, with a tentative D call TRBD2 (6 bases). CDR3 length: 14 residues. Germline CDR1 is SEHNR and CDR2 is FQNEAQ (reference sequence). V was pared by 2 bases and J by 4 bases, with 10 bases between. Written as DNA, the CDR3 is TGTGCCAGCAGCTTACCTAGCGACGCAGATACGCAGTATTTT. Its translation: CASSLPSDADTQYF. The full variable domain, with the rest looked up from reference TRBV7-9 and TRBJ2-3, is DTGVSQNPRHKITKRGQNVTFRCDPISEHNRLYWYRQTLGQGPEFLTYFQNEAQLEKSRLLSDRFSAERPKGSFSTLEIQRTEQGDSAMYLCASSLPSDADTQYFGPGTRLTVL.

This chain uses TRBV23-1 with TRBJ2-4, with 7 bases lining up with TRBD2. TRBV23-1 is treated as an ORF (open reading frame) with a function not yet certain. The CDR3 totals 18 residues. Trimming removed 0 bases from V and 3 bases from J; junction bases left unmatched: 11. The CDR3 here is CASSQSPIPGGNKNIQYF. In DNA, the CDR3 is TGCGCCAGCAGTCAATCACCCATCCCGGGAGGAAACAAAAACATTCAGTACTTC.

The V call is TRBV4-1, the J call TRBJ2-7; D may be TRBD2 (6 bases). CDR1 and CDR2 (germline): MGHRA, YSYEKL. CDR3 size: 14 residues. V was shortened by 1 base and J by 0 bases, with 7 bases between the two germline ends. The CDR3 coding sequence is TGCGCCAGCAGCCAAGCGCGGGGCTCCTACGAGCAGTACTTC. Its protein product is CASSQARGSYEQYF.

This clone was seen just once. The chain recombines TRBV27 with TRBJ1-1; D not resolved. Deletions cut 4 bases from V and 0 bases from J, with 9 bases between. Germline values: CDR1 MNHEY, CDR2 SMNVEV (reference sequence). This CDR3 spans 14 amino acids. For the CDR3, the DNA is TGTGCCAGCAGTTCGGGTTCGGTGAACACTGAAGCTTTCTTT. It specifies CASSSGSVNTEAFF.

The gene calls are TRBV21-1 and TRBJ1-6; TRBD1 is the table's D call, not checked against the DNA. TRBV21-1 is deemed a pseudogene. The CDR3 sequence is 14 residues long. The CDR3 spells CASMHRVPNSPLHF. DNA of the CDR3: TGTGCCAGCATGCACAGGGTACCAAATTCACCCCTCCACTTT.

The chain combines TRBV2 with TRBJ2-7, with TRBD2 matching over 9 bases. This CDR3 spans 16 amino acids. With V trimmed by 6 bases and J by 3 bases, 12 bases remained unmatched. Germline CDR1 SNHLY, CDR2 FYNNEI. CDR3 coding DNA: TGTGCCAGCAGGACCCCTCTAGCGGGACCTTACTACGAGCAGTACTTC. This codes for CASRTPLAGPYYEQYF.

J is TRBJ1-2 and V is TRBV10-3; TRBD1 might be the D (5 bases). The germline CDR1 and CDR2 sequences are ENHRY and SYGVKD. V was cut by 0 bases and J by 8 bases, with 7 bases left in between. The CDR3 has 12 amino acids. CDR3 sequence: CAISESRDGYTF. The CDR3 region has the DNA TGTGCCATCAGTGAGTCCAGGGACGGCTACACCTTC.

The chain recombines TRBV7-8 with TRBJ2-3, with 7 nucleotides matching TRBD1. V was clipped by 0 bases and J by 14 bases; unmatched bases: 2. CDR3 length equals 11 residues. Germline V gene lookup returns CDR1 SGHVS and CDR2 FQNEAQ. The CDR3: CASSLAGQVYF. DNA of the CDR3: TGTGCCAGCAGCTTAGCAGGACAGGTGTATTTT.

This chain connects TRBV5-1 to TRBJ2-7; possible D gene TRBD1, 5 bases. The CDR3 is made up of 15 amino acids. V was shortened by 3 bases and J by 1 base, with 14 bases between the two germline ends. The germline CDR1 and CDR2 sequences are SGHRS and YFSETQ. CDR3 sequence (DNA): TGCGCCAGCAGCTCCACAGGATCCAGGTCCTACGAGCAGTACTTC. This sequence encodes CASSSTGSRSYEQYF.

This chain links TRBV15 with TRBJ2-1; the match to TRBD1 covers 8 bases. Trimming removed 3 bases from V and 5 bases from J; junction bases left unmatched: 6. The CDR3 spans 15 residues. CDR1 is LNHNV, CDR2 YYDKDF, per germline (reference sequence). The CDR3 DNA is TGTGCCACCAGCAGTATAAACAGGGGGGACAATGAGCAGTTCTTC. Its protein product is CATSSINRGDNEQFF.

This chain connects TRBV14 to TRBJ2-7; the match to TRBD2 covers 10 bases. Unmatched junction bases numbered 5, after V lost 0 bases and J lost 3 bases. This CDR3 has 16 residues. In germline, CDR1 is SGHDN, CDR2 FVKESK. The CDR3 here is CASSQETSGSFYEQYF. For the CDR3, the DNA is TGTGCCAGCAGCCAAGAGACTAGCGGGTCCTTCTACGAGCAGTACTTC.

The V and J genes are TRBV5-8 and TRBJ2-6; D gene unclear. Trimming took 1 base from V and 1 from J, leaving 6 bases between them. Germline V gives CDR1 SGHTS, CDR2 YDEGEE. This CDR3 region has 15 residues. As DNA, the CDR3 is TGTGCCAGCAGCTTGACAGCTTCTGGGGCCAACGTCCTGACTTTC. Its protein is CASSLTASGANVLTF.

The chain combines TRBV5-4 with TRBJ2-7; D ambiguous. The CDR3 covers 13 residues. The V and J ends lost 0 bases and 3 bases respectively, with 7 bases between them. CDR1 is SGHNT and CDR2 is YYREEE in the germline V gene (reference sequence). Here the CDR3 DNA reads TGTGCCAGCAGCTTGGGGACCGACTACGAGCAGTACTTC. Amino acid sequence: CASSLGTDYEQYF.

CDR3 sequence: CASTNPSGGINEQFF. CDR3 bases: TGTGCCAGCACCAACCCTAGCGGGGGTATTAATGAGCAGTTCTTC. The V gene is TRBV5-6, the J gene TRBJ2-1, with TRBD2 matching 10 bases. The trim removed 6 bases at V and 7 bases at J, leaving 10 bases unmatched. This CDR3 region has 15 residues. CDR1 SGHDT and CDR2 YYEEEE come from the germline V gene.

CDR3 in DNA: TGTGCCAGCAGCCCAGGGTTTGCAACTAATGAAAAACTGTTTTTT. It is translated as CASSPGFATNEKLFF. The genes are TRBV7-6 and TRBJ1-4, with D perhaps matching TRBD1 (5 bases). This CDR3 region has 15 residues. V gave up 5 bases and J gave up 0 bases, with 10 bases separating them. Germline V gene data show CDR1 as SGHVS and CDR2 as FNYEAQ.

The V call is TRBV19, the J call TRBJ1-6; D ambiguous. CDR1 is LNHDA and CDR2 is SQIVND in the germline V gene (reference sequence). Trimming took 6 bases from V and 8 from J, leaving 14 bases between them. The CDR3 sequence is 14 residues long. Written as DNA, the CDR3 is TGTGCCAGTAGGGCGAGGCTCTGGGATTCACCCCTCCACTTT. Translating it yields CASRARLWDSPLHF.

The chain employs TRBV7-6 and TRBJ2-5; D tentatively fits TRBD1 or TRBD2 (7 bases each). The assigned J gene may be wrong: the sequence end matches TRBJ2-7 better. The CDR3 consists of 16 residues. CDR1 and CDR2 from the germline V gene are SGHVS and FNYEAQ. The CDR3 sequence is CASSTGLDRVAYEQYF. The DNA of the CDR3 is TGTGCCAGCAGCACAGGACTAGACAGGGTAGCTTACGAGCAGTACTTC.

This clone has just a few counts. The rearrangement links TRBV2 to TRBJ1-6; D is unresolved. There are 17 residues in the CDR3. V lost 2 bases, J lost 0 bases, and 11 bases lay in between. The germline V gene encodes CDR1 SNHLY and CDR2 FYNNEI. CDR3 residues: CASSERHLSSYNSPLHF. CDR3 coding DNA: TGTGCCAGCAGTGAACGGCACCTTAGCTCCTATAATTCACCCCTCCACTTT.

The chain has TRBV6-6 and TRBJ1-1, with D possibly being TRBD1 (6 bases). The germline V and J ends were trimmed by 5 bases and 3 bases, with 10 bases remaining between them. This CDR3 is built from 13 residues. Germline V CDR1 and CDR2: MNHNY, SVGAGI (reference sequence). CDR3 in DNA: TGTGCCAGCAGTCGAAGGGGGGACACTGAAGCTTTCTTT. It translates to CASSRRGDTEAFF.

The chain uses TRBV7-8 and TRBJ2-7, with D unclear. This CDR3 has 13 amino acids. Germline V gives CDR1 SGHVS, CDR2 FQNEAQ. With 2 bases removed from V and 4 bases from J, the gap between germline ends came to 9 bases. The CDR3, as DNA: TGTGCCAGCAGCTTATCCCCTTCGTACGAGCAGTACTTC. Protein sequence: CASSLSPSYEQYF.

This chain uses TRBV6-1 with TRBJ1-5; D ambiguous. Looked up from germline, CDR1 is MNHNS and CDR2 is SASEGT. V lost 3 bases to trimming and J lost 0 bases, with 9 bases between them. The CDR3 is 15 amino acids. CDR3 residues: CASSDADYSNQPQHF. CDR3 bases: TGTGCCAGCAGTGATGCAGACTATAGCAATCAGCCCCAGCATTTT.

This clone was seen only once. The chain combines TRBV7-2 with TRBJ2-5, with 8 nucleotides matching TRBD1. J gave up 5 bases and V 2 bases, and 7 bases lay outside the gene matches. CDR1 is SGHTA, CDR2 FQGNSA, per germline. The CDR3 totals 15 residues. As DNA, the CDR3 is TGTGCCAGCAGCTTAATTCAGGGGGCCGGGGAGACCCAGTACTTC. Residues: CASSLIQGAGETQYF.

V usage is TRBV19 and J usage is TRBJ2-1, with 9 bases lining up with TRBD1. The CDR3 is 17 amino acids. Trimming took 1 base from V and 8 from J; bases not matched to a gene: 12. The V gene's germline CDR1 is LNHDA and CDR2 SQIVND (reference sequence). This CDR3 is CASSIGLWGQGEDEQFF. Here the CDR3 DNA reads TGTGCCAGTAGTATAGGTCTATGGGGACAGGGTGAGGATGAGCAGTTCTTC.

The chain couples TRBV5-5 to TRBJ1-5; no clear D. Trimming removed 1 base from V and 2 bases from J, with 7 bases in between. Germline-derived CDR1 and CDR2 are SGHKS and YYEKEE (reference sequence). The length of the CDR3 is 14 residues. The CDR3 region has the DNA TGTGCCAGCAGCTTGACGGTTGGCAATCAGCCCCAGCATTTT. This codes for CASSLTVGNQPQHF.

The genes are TRBV4-1 and TRBJ1-1; maybe TRBD1 (5 bases). V lost 10 bases and J 5 bases, leaving 20 bases between the germline ends. The CDR3 sequence is 14 residues long. Germline V gene data show CDR1 as MGHRA and CDR2 as YSYEKL. CDR3 protein: CANSRVTAQTEAFF. The CDR3 DNA sequence: TGCGCCAACAGTCGTGTGACAGCTCAGACTGAAGCTTTCTTT.

This chain uses TRBV5-8 with TRBJ1-1; perhaps TRBD1 as D (5 bases). Germline CDR1 and CDR2: SGHTS and YDEGEE. Trimming removed 6 bases from V and 1 base from J, with 16 bases in between. The CDR3 totals 15 residues. The CDR3 DNA sequence: TGTGCCAGCACCCTTGACGGGGCGGCGAACACTGAAGCTTTCTTT. Protein sequence: CASTLDGAANTEAFF.